Sequencing of this T cell receptor beta chain was carried out in a study of CD8+CD57+ T cells in acquired aplastic anemia. The germline V gene has CDR1 LNHDA and CDR2 SQIVND (reference sequence). The CDR3 contains 15 residues. Trimming at V came to 6 bases and at J to 2 bases, leaving 5 bases not matched to a gene. Patients included in sequencing had previously demonstrated CD8+CD57+ cell expansion by flow cytometry. Patients uniformly had severe acquired aplastic anemia. According to the study, genomic DNA was the template for TCR beta VDJ and CDR3 profiling. TCRdb recomputed calls from the reads with MiXCR, one row per CDR3 protein. The repertoire consists of fewer than 200,000 distinct CDR3 sequences, with 70% to 75% occurring once and the leading ten covering approximately 42%.

Sequencing used sorted CD4+, CD8+, or CD8+CD57+ T cells (not recorded which) from PBMCs. This sequence joins TRBV19 and TRBJ2-1, with 9 bases that match TRBD1. The source of this sequence is a human donor with aplastic anemia. CDR3 DNA sequence: TGTGCCAGTAGGGGACAGGGCGGTACCTACAATGAGCAGTTCTTC. It yields the protein CASRGQGGTYNEQFF.